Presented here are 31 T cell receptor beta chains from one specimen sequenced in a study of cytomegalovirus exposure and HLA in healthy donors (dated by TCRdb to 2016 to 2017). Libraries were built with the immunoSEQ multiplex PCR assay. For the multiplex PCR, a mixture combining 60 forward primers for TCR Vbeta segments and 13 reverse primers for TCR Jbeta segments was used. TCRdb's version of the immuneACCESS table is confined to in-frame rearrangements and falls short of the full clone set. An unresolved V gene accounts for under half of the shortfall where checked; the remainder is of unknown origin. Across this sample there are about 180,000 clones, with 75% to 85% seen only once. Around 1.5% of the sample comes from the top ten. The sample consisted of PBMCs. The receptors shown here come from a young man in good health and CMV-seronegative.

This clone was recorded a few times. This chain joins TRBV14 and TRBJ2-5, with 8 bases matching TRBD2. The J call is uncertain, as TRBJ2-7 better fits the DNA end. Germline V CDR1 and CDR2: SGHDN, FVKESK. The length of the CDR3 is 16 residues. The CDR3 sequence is CASSQDRRGGRYEQYF. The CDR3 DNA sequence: TGTGCCAGCAGCCAAGATCGACGGGGGGGCCGGTACGAGCAGTACTTC.

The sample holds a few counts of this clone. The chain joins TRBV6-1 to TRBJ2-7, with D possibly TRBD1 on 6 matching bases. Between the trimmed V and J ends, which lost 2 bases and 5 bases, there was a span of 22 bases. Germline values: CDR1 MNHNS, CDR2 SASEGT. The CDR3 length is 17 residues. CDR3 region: CASSERLTAPGVDEQYF. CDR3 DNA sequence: TGTGCCAGCAGTGAAAGGCTTACGGCGCCAGGGGTGGACGAGCAGTACTTC.

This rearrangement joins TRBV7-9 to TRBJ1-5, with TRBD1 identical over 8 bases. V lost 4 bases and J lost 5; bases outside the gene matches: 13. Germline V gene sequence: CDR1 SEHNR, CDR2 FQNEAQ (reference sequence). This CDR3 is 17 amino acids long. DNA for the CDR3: TGTGCCAGCAGCTCAGTGGGGGCAGGGGGCTGGGATCAGCCCCAGCATTTT. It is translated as CASSSVGAGGWDQPQHF.

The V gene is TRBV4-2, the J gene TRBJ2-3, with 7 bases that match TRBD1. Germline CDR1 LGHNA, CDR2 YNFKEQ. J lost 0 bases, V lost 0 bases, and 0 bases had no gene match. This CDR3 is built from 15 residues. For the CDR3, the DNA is TGTGCCAGCAGCCAAGAACAGGGGAGCACAGATACGCAGTATTTT. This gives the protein CASSQEQGSTDTQYF.

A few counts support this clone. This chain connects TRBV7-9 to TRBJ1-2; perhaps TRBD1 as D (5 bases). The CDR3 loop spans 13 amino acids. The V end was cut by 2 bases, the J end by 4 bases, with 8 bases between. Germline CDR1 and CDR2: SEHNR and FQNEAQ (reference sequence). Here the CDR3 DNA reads TGTGCCAGCAGCTTACAGGGTAGCTATGGCTACACCTTC. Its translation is CASSLQGSYGYTF. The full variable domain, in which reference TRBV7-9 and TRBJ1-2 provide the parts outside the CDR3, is DTGVSQNPRHKITKRGQNVTFRCDPISEHNRLYWYRQTLGQGPEFLTYFQNEAQLEKSRLLSDRFSAERPKGSFSTLEIQRTEQGDSAMYLCASSLQGSYGYTFGSGTRLTVV.

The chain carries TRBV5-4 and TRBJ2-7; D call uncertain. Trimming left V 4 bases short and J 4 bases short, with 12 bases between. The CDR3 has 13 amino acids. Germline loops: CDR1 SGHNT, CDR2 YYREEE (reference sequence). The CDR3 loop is CASSERGFYEQYF. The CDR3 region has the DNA TGTGCCAGCAGCGAAAGAGGCTTTTACGAGCAGTACTTC.

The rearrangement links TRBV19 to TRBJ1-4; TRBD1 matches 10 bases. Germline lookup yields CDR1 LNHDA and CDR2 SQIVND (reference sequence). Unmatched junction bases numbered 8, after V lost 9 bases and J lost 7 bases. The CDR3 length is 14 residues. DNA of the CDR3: TGTGCCAGCCTCGGGACAGGGGCGGGTGAAAAACTGTTTTTT. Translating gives CASLGTGAGEKLFF.

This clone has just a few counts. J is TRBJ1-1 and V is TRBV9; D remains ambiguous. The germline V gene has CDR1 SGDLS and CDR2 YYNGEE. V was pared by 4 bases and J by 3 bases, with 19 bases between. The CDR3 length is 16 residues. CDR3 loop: CASSLRGYPLDTEAFF. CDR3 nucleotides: TGTGCCAGCAGCCTCCGCGGCTATCCTTTGGACACTGAAGCTTTCTTT.

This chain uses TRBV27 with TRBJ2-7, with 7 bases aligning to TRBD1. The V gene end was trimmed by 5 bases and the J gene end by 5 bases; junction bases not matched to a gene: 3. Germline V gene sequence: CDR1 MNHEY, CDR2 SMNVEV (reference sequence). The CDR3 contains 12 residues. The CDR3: CASSRQGNEQYF. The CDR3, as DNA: TGTGCCAGCAGTCGACAGGGAAACGAGCAGTACTTC.

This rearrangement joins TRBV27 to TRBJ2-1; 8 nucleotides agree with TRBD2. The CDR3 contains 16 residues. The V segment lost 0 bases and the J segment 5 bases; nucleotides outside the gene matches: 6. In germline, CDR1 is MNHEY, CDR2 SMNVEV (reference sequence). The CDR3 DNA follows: TGTGCCAGCAGTTTATCGGCCGGGGGGGCGAACAATGAGCAGTTCTTC. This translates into CASSLSAGGANNEQFF.

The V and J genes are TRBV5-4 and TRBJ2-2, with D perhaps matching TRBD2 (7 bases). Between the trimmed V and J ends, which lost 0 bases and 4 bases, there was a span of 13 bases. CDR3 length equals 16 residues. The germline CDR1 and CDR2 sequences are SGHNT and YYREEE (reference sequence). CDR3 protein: CASSLVGGPLTGELFF. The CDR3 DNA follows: TGTGCCAGCAGCTTGGTGGGGGGGCCCCTCACCGGGGAGCTGTTTTTT.

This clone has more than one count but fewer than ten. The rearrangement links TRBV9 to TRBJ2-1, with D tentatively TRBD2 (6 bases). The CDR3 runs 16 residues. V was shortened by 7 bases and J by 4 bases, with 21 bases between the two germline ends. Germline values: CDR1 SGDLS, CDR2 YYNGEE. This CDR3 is CASGPAYGGVYNEQFF. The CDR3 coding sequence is TGTGCCAGCGGACCTGCTTACGGGGGAGTTTACAATGAGCAGTTCTTC.

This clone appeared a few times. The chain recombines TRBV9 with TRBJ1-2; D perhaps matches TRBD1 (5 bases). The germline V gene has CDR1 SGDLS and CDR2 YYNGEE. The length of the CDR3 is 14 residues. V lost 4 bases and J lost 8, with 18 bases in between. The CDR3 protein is CASSPRGILGGYTF. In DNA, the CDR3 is TGTGCCAGCAGCCCCCGGGGGATTTTGGGGGGCTACACCTTC.

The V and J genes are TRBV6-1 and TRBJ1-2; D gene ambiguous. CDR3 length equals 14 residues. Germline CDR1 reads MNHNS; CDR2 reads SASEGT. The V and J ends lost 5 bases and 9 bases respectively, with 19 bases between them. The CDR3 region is CASSLPSGDRSYTF. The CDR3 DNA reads TGTGCCAGCAGTCTGCCTTCGGGAGATAGGAGCTACACCTTC.

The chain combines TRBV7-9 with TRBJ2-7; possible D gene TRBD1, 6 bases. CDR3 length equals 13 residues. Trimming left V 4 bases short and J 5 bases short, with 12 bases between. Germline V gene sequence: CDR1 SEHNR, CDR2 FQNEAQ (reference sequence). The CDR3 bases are TGTGCCAGCAGCTCCCAGGGGCCCCACGAGCAGTACTTC. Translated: CASSSQGPHEQYF.

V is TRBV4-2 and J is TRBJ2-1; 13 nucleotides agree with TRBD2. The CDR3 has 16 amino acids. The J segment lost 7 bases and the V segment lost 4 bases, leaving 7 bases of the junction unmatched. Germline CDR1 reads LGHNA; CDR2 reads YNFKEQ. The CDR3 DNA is TGTGCCAGCAGCCCGGGACTAGCGGGAATGAGGAATGAGCAGTTCTTC. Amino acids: CASSPGLAGMRNEQFF.

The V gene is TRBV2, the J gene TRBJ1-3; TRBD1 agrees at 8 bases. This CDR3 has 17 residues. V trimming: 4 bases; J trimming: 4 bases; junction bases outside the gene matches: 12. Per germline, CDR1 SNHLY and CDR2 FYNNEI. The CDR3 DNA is TGTGCCAGCAGTGGGGGATTTGACAGGGGATCAGGAAACACCATATATTTT. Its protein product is CASSGGFDRGSGNTIYF.

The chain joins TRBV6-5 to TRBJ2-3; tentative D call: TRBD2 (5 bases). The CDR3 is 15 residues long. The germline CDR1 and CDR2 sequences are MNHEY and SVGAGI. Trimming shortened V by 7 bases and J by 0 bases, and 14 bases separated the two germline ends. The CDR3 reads CASNHGVFSTDTQYF. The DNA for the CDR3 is TGTGCCAGCAATCACGGGGTGTTTAGCACAGATACGCAGTATTTT.

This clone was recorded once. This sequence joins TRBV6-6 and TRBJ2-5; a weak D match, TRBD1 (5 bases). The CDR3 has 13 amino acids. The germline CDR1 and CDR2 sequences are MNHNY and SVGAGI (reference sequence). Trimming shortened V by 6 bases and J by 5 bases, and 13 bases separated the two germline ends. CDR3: CASSPKGVETQYF. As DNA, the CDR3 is TGTGCCAGCAGCCCTAAAGGGGTGGAGACCCAGTACTTC.

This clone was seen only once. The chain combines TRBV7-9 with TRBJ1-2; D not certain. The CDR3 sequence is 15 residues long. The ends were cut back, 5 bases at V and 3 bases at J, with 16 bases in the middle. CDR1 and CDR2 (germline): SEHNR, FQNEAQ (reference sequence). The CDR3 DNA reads TGTGCCAGCAGCGTCCTCGGTAGGGAGGACTATGGCTACACCTTC. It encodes CASSVLGREDYGYTF.

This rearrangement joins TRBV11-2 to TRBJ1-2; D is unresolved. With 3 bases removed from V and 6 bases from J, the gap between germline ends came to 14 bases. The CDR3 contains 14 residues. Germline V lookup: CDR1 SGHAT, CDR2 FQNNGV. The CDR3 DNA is TGTGCCAGCAGCTTTCAAAGGGTGCGGGATGGCTACACCTTC. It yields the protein CASSFQRVRDGYTF.

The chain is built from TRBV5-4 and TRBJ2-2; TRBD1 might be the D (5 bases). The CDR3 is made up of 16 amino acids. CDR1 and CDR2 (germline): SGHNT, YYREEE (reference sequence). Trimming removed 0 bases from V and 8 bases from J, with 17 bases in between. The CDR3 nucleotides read TGTGCCAGCAGCTTGGATAGGGGCACCATCATGGGGGAGCTGTTTTTT. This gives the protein CASSLDRGTIMGELFF.

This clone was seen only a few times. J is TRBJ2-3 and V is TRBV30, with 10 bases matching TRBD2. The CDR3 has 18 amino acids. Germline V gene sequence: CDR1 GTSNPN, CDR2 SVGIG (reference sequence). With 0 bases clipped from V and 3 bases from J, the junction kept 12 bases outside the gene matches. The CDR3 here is CAWSVHRITSGMTDTQYF. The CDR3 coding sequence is TGTGCCTGGAGTGTACACAGGATCACTAGCGGGATGACAGATACGCAGTATTTT.

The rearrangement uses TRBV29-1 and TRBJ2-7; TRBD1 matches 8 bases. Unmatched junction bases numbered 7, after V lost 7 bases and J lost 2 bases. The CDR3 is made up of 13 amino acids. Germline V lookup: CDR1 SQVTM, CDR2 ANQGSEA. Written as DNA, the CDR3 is TGCAGCGCCGAGGACAGGGTAACCTACGAGCAGTACTTC. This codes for CSAEDRVTYEQYF.

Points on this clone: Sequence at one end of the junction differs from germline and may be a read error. CDR3 DNA sequence: TGTGCTAGCAGCCTCCGGGACAGGGACACTGAAGCTTTCTTT. It codes for CASSLRDRDTEAFF. The chain is built from TRBV7-7 and TRBJ1-1; TRBD1 agrees at 9 bases. Germline CDR1 SSHAT, CDR2 FNYEAQ (reference sequence). This CDR3 has 14 amino acids.

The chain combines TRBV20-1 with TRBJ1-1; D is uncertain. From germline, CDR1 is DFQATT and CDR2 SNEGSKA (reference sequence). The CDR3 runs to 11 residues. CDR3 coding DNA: TGCACGACAATTCCCCTAACTGAAGCTTTCTTT. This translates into CTTIPLTEAFF.

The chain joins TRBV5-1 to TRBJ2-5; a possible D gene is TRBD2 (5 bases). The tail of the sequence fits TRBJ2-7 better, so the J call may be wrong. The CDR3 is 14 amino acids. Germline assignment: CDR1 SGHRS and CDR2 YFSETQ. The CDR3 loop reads CASGLSSGSYEQYF. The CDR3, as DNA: TGCGCCAGCGGACTTTCGTCGGGTAGCTACGAGCAGTACTTC.

CDR3 sequence: CASSEGQRDLSGANVLTF. For the CDR3, the DNA is TGTGCCAGCAGTGAGGGTCAGCGGGACCTCTCTGGGGCCAACGTCCTGACTTTC. This chain connects TRBV2 to TRBJ2-6; 7 nucleotides match TRBD2. Germline CDR1 SNHLY, CDR2 FYNNEI. V shed 3 bases, J shed 0 bases, and the junction held 8 bases outside the gene matches. This CDR3 is built from 18 residues. The full variable domain, completed using reference TRBV2 and TRBJ2-6, is EPEVTQTPSHQVTQMGQEVILRCVPISNHLYFYWYRQILGQKVEFLVSFYNNEISEKSEIFDDQFSVERPDGSNFTLKIRSTKLEDSAMYFCASSEGQRDLSGANVLTFGAGSRLTVL.

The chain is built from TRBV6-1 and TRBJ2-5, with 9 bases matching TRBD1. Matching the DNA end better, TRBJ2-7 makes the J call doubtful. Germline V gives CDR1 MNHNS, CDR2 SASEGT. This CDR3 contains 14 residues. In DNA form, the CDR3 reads TGTGCCAGCAGCCGAGACAGGGGGGCCTACGAGCAGTACTTC. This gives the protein CASSRDRGAYEQYF.

The CDR3 DNA reads TGCGCCAGCAGGCCAGCGGACAGCCTGAACACTGAAGCTTTCTTT. Translated: CASRPADSLNTEAFF. The chain uses TRBV5-1 and TRBJ1-1, with D maybe TRBD1 (6 bases). V lost 5 bases, J lost 0 bases, and 14 bases lay in between. This CDR3 region has 15 residues. CDR1 and CDR2 (germline): SGHRS, YFSETQ.

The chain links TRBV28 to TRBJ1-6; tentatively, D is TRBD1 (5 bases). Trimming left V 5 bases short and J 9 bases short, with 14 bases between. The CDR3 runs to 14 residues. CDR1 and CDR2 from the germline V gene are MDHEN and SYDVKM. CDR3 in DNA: TGTGCCAGCAGTAGTGGGGGGTGGGTTTCACCCCTCCACTTT. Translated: CASSSGGWVSPLHF.